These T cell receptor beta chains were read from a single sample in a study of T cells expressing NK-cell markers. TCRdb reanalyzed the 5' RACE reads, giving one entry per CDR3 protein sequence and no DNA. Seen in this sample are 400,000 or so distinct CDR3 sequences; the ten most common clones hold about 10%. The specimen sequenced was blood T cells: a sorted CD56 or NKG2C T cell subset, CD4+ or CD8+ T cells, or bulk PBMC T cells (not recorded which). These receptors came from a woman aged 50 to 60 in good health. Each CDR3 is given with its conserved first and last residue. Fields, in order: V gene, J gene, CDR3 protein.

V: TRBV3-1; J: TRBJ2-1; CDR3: CASSQEKRSSGRDEQFF
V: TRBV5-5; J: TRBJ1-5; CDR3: CASSRRQSSNQPQHF
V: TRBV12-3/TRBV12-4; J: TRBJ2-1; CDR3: CASSFSGQGVNEQFF
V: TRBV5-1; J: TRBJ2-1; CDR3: CASSSGTSYNEQFF
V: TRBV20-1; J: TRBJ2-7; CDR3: CSATRELGEAGYEQYF
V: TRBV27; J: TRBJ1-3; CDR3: CASSLTGTLSSGNTIYF
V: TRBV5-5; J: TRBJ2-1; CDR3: CASSLGLGVRSNEQFF
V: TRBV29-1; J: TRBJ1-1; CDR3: CSVVGRYEAFF
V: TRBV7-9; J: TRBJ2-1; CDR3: CASSFRRGLGNEQFF
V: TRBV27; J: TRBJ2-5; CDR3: CASSSGERRETQYF
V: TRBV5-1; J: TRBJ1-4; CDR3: CASSLEGATNEKLFF
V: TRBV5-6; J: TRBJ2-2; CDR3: CASSFVDQPGTGELFF
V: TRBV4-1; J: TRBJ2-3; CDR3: CASSQVGLTMDTQYF
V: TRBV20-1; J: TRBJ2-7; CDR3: CSAGRPGQGIAEQYF
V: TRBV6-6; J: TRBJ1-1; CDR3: CASSYARDTEAFF
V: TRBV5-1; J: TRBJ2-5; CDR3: CASSLGTSGSLGTQYF
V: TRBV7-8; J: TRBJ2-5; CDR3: CASLLEAAGALQETQYF
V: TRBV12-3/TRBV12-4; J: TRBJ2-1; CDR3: CASSWTPAIYNEQFF
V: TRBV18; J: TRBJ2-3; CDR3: CASSPRDRPSTDTQYF
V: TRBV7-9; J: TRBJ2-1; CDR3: CASRVAANNEQFF
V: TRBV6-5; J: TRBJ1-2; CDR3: CASSDDSNYGYTF
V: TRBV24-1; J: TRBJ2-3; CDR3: CATSDLQSPSGSKDTQYF
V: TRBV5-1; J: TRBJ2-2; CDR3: CASSLDGPRDTGELFF
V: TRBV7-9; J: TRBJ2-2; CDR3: CASSLEGDGELFF
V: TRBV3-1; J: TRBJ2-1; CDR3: CASSQGRTGGEQFF
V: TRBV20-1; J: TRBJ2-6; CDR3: CSARDYARSSGANVLTF
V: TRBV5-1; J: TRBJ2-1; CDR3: CASSSQVGSGNEQFF
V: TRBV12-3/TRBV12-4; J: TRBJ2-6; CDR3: CASSAGGGQGVTGANVLTF
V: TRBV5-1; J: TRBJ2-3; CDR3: CASSSRGLADSTDTQYF
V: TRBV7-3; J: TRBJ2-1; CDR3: CASSLSRGGHNEQFF
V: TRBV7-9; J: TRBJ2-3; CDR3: CASSTIAAGTTDTQYF